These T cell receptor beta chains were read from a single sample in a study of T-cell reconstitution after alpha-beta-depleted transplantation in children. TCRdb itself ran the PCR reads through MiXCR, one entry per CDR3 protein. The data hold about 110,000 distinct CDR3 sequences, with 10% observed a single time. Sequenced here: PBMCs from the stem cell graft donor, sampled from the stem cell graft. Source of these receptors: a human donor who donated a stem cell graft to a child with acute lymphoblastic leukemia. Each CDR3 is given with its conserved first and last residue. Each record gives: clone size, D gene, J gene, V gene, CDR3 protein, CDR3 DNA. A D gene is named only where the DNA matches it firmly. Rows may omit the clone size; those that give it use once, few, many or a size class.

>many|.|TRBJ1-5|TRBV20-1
CSARDPQRNQPQHF
TGCAGTGCTAGAGATCCACAGCGCAATCAGCCCCAGCATTTT
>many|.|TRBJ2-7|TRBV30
CAWGTFEQYF
TGTGCCTGGGGCACCTTCGAGCAGTACTTC
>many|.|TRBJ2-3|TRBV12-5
CASAFGPGTDTQYF
TGTGCTAGTGCCTTTGGCCCAGGGACAGATACGCAGTATTTT
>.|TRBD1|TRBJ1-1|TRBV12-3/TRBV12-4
CASSGDRGAEAFF
TGTGCCAGCAGTGGGGACAGGGGAGCTGAAGCTTTCTTT
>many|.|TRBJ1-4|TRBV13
CASSFLSEKLFF
TGTGCCAGCAGCTTTTTATCTGAAAAACTGTTTTTT
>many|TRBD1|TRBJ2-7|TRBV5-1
CASSLPTGVYEQYF
TGCGCCAGCAGCTTGCCGACAGGGGTATACGAGCAGTACTTC
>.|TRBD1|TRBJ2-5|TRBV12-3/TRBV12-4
CASSRDRGHETQYF
TGTGCCAGCAGTCGCGACAGGGGGCATGAGACCCAGTACTTC
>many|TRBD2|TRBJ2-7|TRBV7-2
CASRPAGYEQYF
TGTGCCAGCAGACCAGCGGGGTACGAGCAGTACTTC
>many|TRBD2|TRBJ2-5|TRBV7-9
CASSLSSRTSGFETQYF
TGTGCCAGCAGCTTATCATCCCGGACTAGCGGGTTTGAGACCCAGTACTTC
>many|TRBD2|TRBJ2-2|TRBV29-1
CSVLLAGVNTGELFF
TGCAGCGTTCTGCTAGCGGGAGTAAACACCGGGGAGCTGTTTTTT
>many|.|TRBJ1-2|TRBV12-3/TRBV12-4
CASSLAHEQGLNYGYTF
TGTGCCAGCAGTTTGGCTCACGAACAGGGTCTAAACTATGGCTACACCTTC
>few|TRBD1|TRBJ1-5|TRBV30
CAWSVQGNQPQHF
TGTGCCTGGAGTGTACAGGGGAATCAGCCCCAGCATTTT
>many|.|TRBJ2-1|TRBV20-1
CSASSSEFYNEQFF
TGCAGTGCTAGTTCTAGTGAGTTCTACAATGAGCAGTTCTTC
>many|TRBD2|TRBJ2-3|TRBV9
CASSPTGGSTDTQYF
TGTGCCAGCAGCCCGACGGGGGGGAGCACAGATACGCAGTATTTT
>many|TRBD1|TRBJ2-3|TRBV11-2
CASSFTGQGNTDTQYF
TGTGCCAGCAGCTTTACCGGACAGGGAAACACAGATACGCAGTATTTT
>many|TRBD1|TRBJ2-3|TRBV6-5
CASSYSSQGAADTQYF
TGTGCCAGCAGTTACTCGTCGCAGGGGGCCGCAGATACGCAGTATTTT
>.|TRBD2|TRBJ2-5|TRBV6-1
CASSWRAGGETQYF
TGTGCCAGCAGCTGGAGGGCCGGGGGGGAGACCCAGTACTTC
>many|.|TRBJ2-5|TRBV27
CASSLGATPLGETQYF
TGTGCCAGCAGTTTAGGAGCGACCCCCTTGGGGGAGACCCAGTACTTC
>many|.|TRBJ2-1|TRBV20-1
CSARDLLALNEQFF
TGCAGTGCTAGAGATTTACTAGCCCTCAATGAGCAGTTCTTC
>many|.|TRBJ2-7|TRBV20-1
CSARDRVDISSYEQYF
TGCAGTGCTAGAGATCGGGTGGATATAAGCTCCTACGAGCAGTACTTC
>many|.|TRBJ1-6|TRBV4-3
CASSQDGPGLRSPLHF
TGCGCCAGCAGCCAAGACGGGCCGGGTCTCAGATCACCCCTCCACTTT
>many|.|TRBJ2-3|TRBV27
CASSLQAVTDTQYF
TGTGCCAGCAGTTTACAAGCGGTAACAGATACGCAGTATTTT
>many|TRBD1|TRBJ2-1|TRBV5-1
CASSPTGTVIYNEQFF
TGCGCCAGCAGCCCAACCGGGACAGTGATCTACAATGAGCAGTTCTTC
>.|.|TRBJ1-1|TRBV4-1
CASSQILNTEAFF
TGCGCCAGCAGCCAGATCCTAAACACTGAAGCTTTCTTT
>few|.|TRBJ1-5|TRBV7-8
CASSSHRGERDQPQHF
TGTGCCAGCAGTTCCCACCGGGGGGAGAGGGATCAGCCCCAGCATTTT
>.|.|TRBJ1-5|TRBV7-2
CASSSSRTNQPQHF
TGTGCCAGCAGCTCGTCCAGGACCAATCAGCCCCAGCATTTT
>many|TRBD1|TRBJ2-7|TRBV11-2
CASSLGLLRQGAHEQYF
TGTGCCAGCAGCTTAGGATTACTCCGACAGGGGGCCCACGAGCAGTACTTC
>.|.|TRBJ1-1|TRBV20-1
CSAREAGFDTEAFF
TGCAGTGCTAGAGAGGCAGGGTTTGACACTGAAGCTTTCTTT
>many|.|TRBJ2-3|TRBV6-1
CASSDGDTQYF
TGTGCCAGCAGTGACGGAGATACGCAGTATTTT
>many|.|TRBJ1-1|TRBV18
CASSQDSGTRNTEAFF
TGTGCCAGCTCACAGGACTCCGGTACGCGGAACACTGAAGCTTTCTTT
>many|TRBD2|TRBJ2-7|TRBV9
CASSVVTSGRDEQYF
TGTGCCAGCAGCGTAGTTACTAGCGGGAGGGACGAGCAGTACTTC
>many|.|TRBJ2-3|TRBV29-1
CSVVPDADTQYF
TGCAGCGTTGTACCGGACGCAGATACGCAGTATTTT
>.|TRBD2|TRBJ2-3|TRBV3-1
CASSQGAGVTDTQYF
TGTGCCAGCAGCCAAGGGGCGGGAGTCACCGATACGCAGTATTTT
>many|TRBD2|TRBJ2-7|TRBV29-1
CSVSGAVDGERETALYEQYF
TGCAGCGTTTCCGGGGCGGTGGATGGGGAGCGGGAGACCGCGTTGTACGAGCAGTACTTC
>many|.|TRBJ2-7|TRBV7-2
CASSSHRATYEQYF
TGTGCCAGCAGCTCACACAGGGCTACATACGAGCAGTACTTC
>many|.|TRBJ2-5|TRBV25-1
CASSDPPQGPPGTQYF
TGTGCCAGCAGTGACCCCCCTCAGGGCCCTCCGGGGACCCAGTACTTC
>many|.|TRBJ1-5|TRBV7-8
CASSLRGWDKNQPQHF
TGTGCCAGCAGCTTAAGGGGCTGGGACAAAAATCAGCCCCAGCATTTT
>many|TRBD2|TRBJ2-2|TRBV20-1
CSARDTSGPNTGELFF
TGCAGTGCTAGAGACACTAGCGGGCCGAACACCGGGGAGCTGTTTTTT
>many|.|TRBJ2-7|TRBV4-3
CASSQGDLPSYEQYF
TGCGCCAGCAGCCAAGGCGACCTCCCATCCTACGAGCAGTACTTC
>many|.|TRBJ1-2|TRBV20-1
CSARVPAGNYGYTF
TGCAGTGCTAGAGTCCCCGCAGGGAACTATGGCTACACCTTC
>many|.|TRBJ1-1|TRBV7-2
CASSSTGAEAFF
TGTGCCAGCAGCTCGACAGGAGCCGAAGCTTTCTTT
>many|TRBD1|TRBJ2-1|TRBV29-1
CSVSGQGAGDEQFF
TGCAGCGTTTCAGGACAGGGGGCCGGGGATGAGCAGTTCTTC
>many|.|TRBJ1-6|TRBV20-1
CSARDSREMSSPLHF
TGCAGTGCTAGAGATAGCAGGGAAATGAGTTCACCCCTCCACTTT
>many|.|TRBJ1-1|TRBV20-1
CSARDDGGHTEAFF
TGCAGTGCTAGAGACGACGGGGGACACACTGAAGCTTTCTTT
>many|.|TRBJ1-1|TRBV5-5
CASSLFRVPRTEAFF
TGTGCCAGCAGCTTGTTCCGGGTGCCCAGAACTGAAGCTTTCTTT
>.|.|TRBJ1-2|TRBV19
CASSMIDRYRTNYGYTF
TGTGCCAGTAGTATGATAGACCGATACCGGACTAACTATGGCTACACCTTC
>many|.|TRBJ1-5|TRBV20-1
CSALDNSNQPQHF
TGCAGTGCTCTTGACAATAGCAATCAGCCCCAGCATTTT
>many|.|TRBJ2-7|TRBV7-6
CASSLEPGSYEQYF
TGTGCCAGCAGCTTGGAGCCCGGCTCCTACGAGCAGTACTTC
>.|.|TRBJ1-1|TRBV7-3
CASSPPGGNEAFF
TGTGCCAGCAGCCCCCCTGGGGGGAATGAAGCTTTCTTT
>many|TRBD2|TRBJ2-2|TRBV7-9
CASSAGLAGFTGELFF
TGTGCCAGCAGCGCCGGACTAGCGGGCTTCACCGGGGAGCTGTTTTTT
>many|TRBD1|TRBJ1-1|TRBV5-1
CASSDPGTGPPEAFF
TGCGCCAGCAGCGACCCCGGGACAGGGCCTCCTGAAGCTTTCTTT
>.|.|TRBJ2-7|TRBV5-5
CASSLGPGTTYEQYF
TGTGCCAGCAGCTTGGGTCCCGGGACAACCTACGAGCAGTACTTC
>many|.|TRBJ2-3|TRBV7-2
CASSLRPGLVTDTQYF
TGTGCCAGCAGCTTAAGACCGGGACTTGTCACAGATACGCAGTATTTT